Below are 7 T cell receptor beta chains sequenced from a single sample in a study of blood T cell repertoires in COVID-19. TCRdb's copy holds only in-frame clones and misses some; the assay was immunoSEQ multiplex PCR. The table records about 54,000 clones, 90% to 95% of them present only once. The sequencing sample was made of peripheral blood. The receptors were sampled from a man between 45 and 60 years old with acute or convalescent COVID-19.

The rearrangement uses TRBV6-5 and TRBJ2-7; 7 positions match TRBD1. Per the germline V gene, CDR1 is MNHEY and CDR2 is SVGAGI. The V gene end was trimmed by 6 bases and the J gene end by 2 bases; junction bases not matched to a gene: 10. The CDR3 is 15 residues long. CDR3 DNA: TGTGCCAGCAGACCAATTACAGGGGTCACCTACGAGCAGTACTTC. It specifies CASRPITGVTYEQYF.

Written as DNA, the CDR3 is TGTGCCACCAGCGGACAGGGAAATGGCTACACCTTC. This translates into CATSGQGNGYTF. This sequence joins TRBV24-1 and TRBJ1-2, with 8 positions matching TRBD1. CDR1 is KGHDR, CDR2 SFDVKD, per germline. This CDR3 has 12 residues. V gave up 7 bases and J gave up 6 bases; unmatched junction bases: 3.

The chain combines TRBV27 with TRBJ1-5; D remains ambiguous. Germline assignment: CDR1 MNHEY and CDR2 SMNVEV (reference sequence). V was trimmed by 5 bases and J by 5 bases, leaving 10 bases between them. This CDR3 contains 13 residues. CDR3 loop: CASSVSPYQPQHF. CDR3 coding DNA: TGTGCCAGCAGTGTGAGCCCTTATCAGCCCCAGCATTTT.

The chain uses TRBV5-6 and TRBJ2-4, with 11 bases matching TRBD2. CDR3 length: 16 residues. The trim removed 5 bases at V and 0 bases at J, leaving 4 bases unmatched. Per germline, CDR1 SGHDT and CDR2 YYEEEE. The CDR3 loop is CASSDGLAGAKNIQYF. CDR3 DNA sequence: TGTGCCAGCAGTGATGGACTAGCGGGAGCCAAAAACATTCAGTACTTC.

The chain has TRBV11-2 and TRBJ1-4, with D tentatively TRBD1 (6 bases). There are 15 residues in the CDR3. V dropped 5 bases and J dropped 5 bases, with 15 bases sitting between them. Per germline, CDR1 SGHAT and CDR2 FQNNGV. CDR3 DNA sequence: TGTGCCAGCAGCCCGAGTGGACAGTCAAATGAAAAACTGTTTTTT. Its translation: CASSPSGQSNEKLFF.

The chain uses TRBV7-9 and TRBJ1-2; TRBD1 is a possible D gene (5 bases). V lost 2 bases, J lost 0 bases, and 13 bases lay in between. There are 16 residues in the CDR3. From germline, CDR1 is SEHNR and CDR2 FQNEAQ (reference sequence). The CDR3 DNA is TGTGCCAGCAGCTTAAGGGGACTAGCTTCTAACTATGGCTACACCTTC. It yields the protein CASSLRGLASNYGYTF.

This chain joins TRBV19 and TRBJ1-1, with D perhaps matching TRBD1 (6 bases). Germline V gene lookup returns CDR1 LNHDA and CDR2 SQIVND (reference sequence). This CDR3 has 14 amino acids. Trimming took off 4 bases at V and 0 bases at J, with 9 bases between the two ends. CDR3 residues: CASSRGQLNTEAFF. The CDR3 nucleotides read TGTGCCAGTAGTAGAGGACAGCTGAACACTGAAGCTTTCTTT. Complete variable domain (other parts from reference TRBV19 and TRBJ1-1): DGGITQSPKYLFRKEGQNVTLSCEQNLNHDAMYWYRQDPGQGLRLIYYSQIVNDFQKGDIAEGYSVSREKKESFPLTVTSAQKNPTAFYLCASSRGQLNTEAFFGQGTRLTVV.